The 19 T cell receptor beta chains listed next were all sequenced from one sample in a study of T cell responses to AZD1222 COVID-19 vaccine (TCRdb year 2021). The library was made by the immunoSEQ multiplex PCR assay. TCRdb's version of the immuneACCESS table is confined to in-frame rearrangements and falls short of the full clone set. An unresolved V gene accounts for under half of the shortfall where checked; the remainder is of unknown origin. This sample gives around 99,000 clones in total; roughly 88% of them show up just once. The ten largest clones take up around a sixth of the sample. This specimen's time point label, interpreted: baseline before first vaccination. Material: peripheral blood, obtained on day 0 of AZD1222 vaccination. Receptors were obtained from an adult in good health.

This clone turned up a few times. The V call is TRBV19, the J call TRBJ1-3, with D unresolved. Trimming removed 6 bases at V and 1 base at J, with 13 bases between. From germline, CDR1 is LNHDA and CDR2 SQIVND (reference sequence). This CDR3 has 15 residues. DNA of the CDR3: TGTGCCAGTAGGACCAGACGCCCTTCTGGAAACACCATATATTTT. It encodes CASRTRRPSGNTIYF.

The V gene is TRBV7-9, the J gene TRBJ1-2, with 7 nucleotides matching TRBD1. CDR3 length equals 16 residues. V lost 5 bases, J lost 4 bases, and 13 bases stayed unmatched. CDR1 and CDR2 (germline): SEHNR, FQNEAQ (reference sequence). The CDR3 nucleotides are TGTGCCAGCAGCCAGGGGGGCGGTGGGGATTCCTATGGCTACACCTTC. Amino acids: CASSQGGGGDSYGYTF.

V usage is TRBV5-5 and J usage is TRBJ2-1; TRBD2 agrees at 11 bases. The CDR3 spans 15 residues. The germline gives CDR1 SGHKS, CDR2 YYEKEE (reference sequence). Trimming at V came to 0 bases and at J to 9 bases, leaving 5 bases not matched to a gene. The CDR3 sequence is CASSLVLAGVFEQFF. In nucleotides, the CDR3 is TGTGCCAGCAGCTTGGTACTAGCGGGAGTTTTTGAGCAGTTCTTC.

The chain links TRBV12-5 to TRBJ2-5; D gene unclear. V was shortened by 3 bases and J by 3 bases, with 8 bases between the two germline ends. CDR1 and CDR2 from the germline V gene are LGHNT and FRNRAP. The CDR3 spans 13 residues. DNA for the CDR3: TGTGCTAGTGGTTTACGGGCCGAAGAGACCCAGTACTTC. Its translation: CASGLRAEETQYF.

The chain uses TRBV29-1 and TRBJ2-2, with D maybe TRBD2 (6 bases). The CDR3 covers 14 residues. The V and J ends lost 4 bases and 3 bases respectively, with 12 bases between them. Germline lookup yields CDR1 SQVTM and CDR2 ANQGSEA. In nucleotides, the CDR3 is TGCAGCGTTGGCTGGGACTCCTACACCGGGGAGCTGTTTTTT. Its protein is CSVGWDSYTGELFF.

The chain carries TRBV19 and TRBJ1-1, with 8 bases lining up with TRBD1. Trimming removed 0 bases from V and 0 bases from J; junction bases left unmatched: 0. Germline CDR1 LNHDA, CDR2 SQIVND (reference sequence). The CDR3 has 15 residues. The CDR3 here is CASSIEDRVNTEAFF. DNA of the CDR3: TGTGCCAGTAGTATAGAGGACAGGGTGAACACTGAAGCTTTCTTT.

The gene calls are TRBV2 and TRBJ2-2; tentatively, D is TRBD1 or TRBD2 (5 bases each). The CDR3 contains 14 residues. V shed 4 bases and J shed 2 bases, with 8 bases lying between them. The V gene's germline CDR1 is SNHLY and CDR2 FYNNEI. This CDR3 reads CASSVGPNTGELFF. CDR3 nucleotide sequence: TGTGCCAGCAGTGTGGGACCCAACACCGGGGAGCTGTTTTTT.

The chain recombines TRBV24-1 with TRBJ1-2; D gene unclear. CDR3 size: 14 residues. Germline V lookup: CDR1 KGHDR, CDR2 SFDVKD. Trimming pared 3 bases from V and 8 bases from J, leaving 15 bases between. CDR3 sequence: CATSDTGPVVGYTF. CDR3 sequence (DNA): TGTGCCACCAGTGATACCGGCCCGGTGGTGGGCTACACCTTC.

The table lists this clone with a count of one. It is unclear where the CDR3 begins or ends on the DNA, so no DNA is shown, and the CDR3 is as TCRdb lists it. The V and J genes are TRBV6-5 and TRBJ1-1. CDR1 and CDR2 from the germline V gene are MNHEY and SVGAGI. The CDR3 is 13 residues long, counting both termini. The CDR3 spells CASSSSGLTEAFF.

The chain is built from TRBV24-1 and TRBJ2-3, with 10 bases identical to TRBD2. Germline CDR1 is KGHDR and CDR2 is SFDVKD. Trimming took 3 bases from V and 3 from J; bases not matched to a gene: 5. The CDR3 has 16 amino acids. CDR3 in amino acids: CATSDEAGGGTDTQYF. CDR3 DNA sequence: TGTGCCACCAGTGATGAAGCGGGAGGGGGGACAGATACGCAGTATTTT.

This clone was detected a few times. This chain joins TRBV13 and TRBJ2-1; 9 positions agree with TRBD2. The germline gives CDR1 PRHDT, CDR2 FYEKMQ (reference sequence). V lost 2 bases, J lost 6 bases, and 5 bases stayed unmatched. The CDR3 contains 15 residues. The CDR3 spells CASSLRPSGTNEQFF. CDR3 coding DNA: TGTGCCAGCAGCTTAAGGCCTAGCGGGACCAATGAGCAGTTCTTC.

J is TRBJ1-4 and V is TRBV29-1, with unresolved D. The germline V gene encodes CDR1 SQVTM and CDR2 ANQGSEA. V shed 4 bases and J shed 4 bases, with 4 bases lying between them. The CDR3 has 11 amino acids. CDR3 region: CSVGLNEKLFF. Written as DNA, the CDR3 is TGCAGCGTTGGGCTTAATGAAAAACTGTTTTTT.

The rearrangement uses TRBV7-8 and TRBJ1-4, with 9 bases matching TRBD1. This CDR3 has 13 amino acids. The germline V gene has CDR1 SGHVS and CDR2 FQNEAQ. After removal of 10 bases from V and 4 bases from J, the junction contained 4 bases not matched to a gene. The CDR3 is CATGDRVNEKLFF. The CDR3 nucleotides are TGTGCCACCGGGGACAGGGTTAATGAAAAACTGTTTTTT.

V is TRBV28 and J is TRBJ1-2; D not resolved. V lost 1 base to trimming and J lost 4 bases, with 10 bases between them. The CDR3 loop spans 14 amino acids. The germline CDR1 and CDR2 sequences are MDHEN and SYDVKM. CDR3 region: CASSLFAGVYGYTF. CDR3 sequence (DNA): TGTGCCAGCAGTTTATTTGCTGGGGTCTATGGCTACACCTTC.

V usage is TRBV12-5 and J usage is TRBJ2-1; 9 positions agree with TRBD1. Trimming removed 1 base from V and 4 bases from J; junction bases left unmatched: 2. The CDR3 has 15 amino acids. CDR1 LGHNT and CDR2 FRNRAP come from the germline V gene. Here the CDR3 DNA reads TGTGCTAGTGGTTTGGGACAGGGGGAATACAATGAGCAGTTCTTC. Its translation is CASGLGQGEYNEQFF.

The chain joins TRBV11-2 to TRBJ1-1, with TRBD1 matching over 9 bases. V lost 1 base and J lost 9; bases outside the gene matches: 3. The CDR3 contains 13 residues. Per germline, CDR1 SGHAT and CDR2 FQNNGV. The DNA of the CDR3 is TGTGCCAGCAGCTTAGGGGGACAGGGTCAAGCTTTCTTT. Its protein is CASSLGGQGQAFF.

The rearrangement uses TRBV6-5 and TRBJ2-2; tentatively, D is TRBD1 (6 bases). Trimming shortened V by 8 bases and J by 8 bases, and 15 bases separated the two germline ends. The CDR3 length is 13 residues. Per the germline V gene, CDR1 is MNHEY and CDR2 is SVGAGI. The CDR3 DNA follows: TGTGCCAGCTCCAAGGGGGTTTTGGGGGAGCTGTTTTTT. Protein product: CASSKGVLGELFF.

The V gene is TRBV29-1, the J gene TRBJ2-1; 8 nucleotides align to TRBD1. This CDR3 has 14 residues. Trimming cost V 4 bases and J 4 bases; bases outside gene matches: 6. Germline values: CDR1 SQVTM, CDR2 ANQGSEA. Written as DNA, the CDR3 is TGCAGCGTTGTCGACAGGGGACGGTACAATGAGCAGTTCTTC. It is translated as CSVVDRGRYNEQFF.

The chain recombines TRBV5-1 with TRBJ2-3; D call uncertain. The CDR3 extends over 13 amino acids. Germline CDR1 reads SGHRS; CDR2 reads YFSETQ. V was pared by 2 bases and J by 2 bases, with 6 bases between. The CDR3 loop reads CASSLLTTDTQYF. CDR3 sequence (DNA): TGCGCCAGCAGCTTACTAACCACAGATACGCAGTATTTT.